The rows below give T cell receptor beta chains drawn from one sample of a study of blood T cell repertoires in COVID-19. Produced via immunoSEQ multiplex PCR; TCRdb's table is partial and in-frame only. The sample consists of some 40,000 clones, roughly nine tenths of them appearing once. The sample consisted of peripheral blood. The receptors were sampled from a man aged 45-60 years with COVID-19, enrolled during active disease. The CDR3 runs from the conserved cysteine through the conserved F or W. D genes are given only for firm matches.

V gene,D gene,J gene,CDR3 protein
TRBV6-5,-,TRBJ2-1,CATQGTWEQFF
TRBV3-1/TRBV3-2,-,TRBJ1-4,CASSRAGAHSLNEKLFF
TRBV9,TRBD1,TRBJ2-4,CASSPGTGRTKNIQYF
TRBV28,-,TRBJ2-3,CASSPRKTGETTDTQYF
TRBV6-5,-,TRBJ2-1,CASSREGNEQFF
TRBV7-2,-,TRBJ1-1,CASSLGWEGPNTEAFF
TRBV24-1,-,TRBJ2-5,CATSAETRGLVETQYF
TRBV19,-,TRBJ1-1,CASSIGQKRNTEAFF
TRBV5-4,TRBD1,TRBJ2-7,CASSLVDRGHEQYF
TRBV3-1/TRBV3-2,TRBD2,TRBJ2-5,CASSQRGGQETQYF
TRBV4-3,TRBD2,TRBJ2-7,CASSPEGGTYEQYF
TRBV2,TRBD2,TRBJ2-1,CASSTTSGSINEQFF
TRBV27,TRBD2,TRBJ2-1,CASNLTSGSSYNEQFF
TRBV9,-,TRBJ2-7,CASSVGAYVPSYEQYF
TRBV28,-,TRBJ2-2,CASSSTSPGELFF
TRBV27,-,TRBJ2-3,CASSDYASTDTQYF
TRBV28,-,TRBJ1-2,CASSFPGAEDGYTF
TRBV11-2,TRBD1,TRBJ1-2,CASSSYKQGINYGYTF
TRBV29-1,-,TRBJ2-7,CSVETGRSGYEQYF
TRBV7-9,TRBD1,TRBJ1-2,CASSLDRGNYGYTF
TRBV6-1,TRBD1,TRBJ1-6,CASSEGDSRTPLHF
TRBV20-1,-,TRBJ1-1,CSASLAGLNTEAFF
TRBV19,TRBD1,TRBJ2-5,CASSIGTGGFETQYF